The clone carrying this T cell receptor beta chain has just one count. What it binds is not known. The data were obtained in a study of OX40 agonist ivuxolimab in advanced cancers. Study-wide context: Ivuxolimab was administered intravenously to patients at 0.01 to 10 mg/kg every 2 weeks.

Blood sampling took place at baseline, cycle 4 day 1, and cycle 7 day 1. CDR1 and CDR2 from the germline V gene are KGHSH and LQKENI. The CDR3 sequence is 13 residues long. Trimming shortened V by 3 bases and J by 7 bases, and 12 bases separated the two germline ends. Findings and caveats of the study: Among T cells, CD8+ cells averaged more expanded clones than CD4+ cells. Clonal expansion in partial responders at 0.1-3.0 mg/kg ranked among the lowest.

Data came from immunoSEQ multiplex PCR; TCRdb stores just in-frame clones and leaves some out. The sample yields about 73,000 clones, approximately 90% seen once. The source is an adult with an advanced solid tumor such as melanoma, head and neck, liver or kidney cancer. The chain recombines TRBV18 with TRBJ1-1; no clear D gene. The sequencing used CD4+ or CD8+ T cells sorted from blood, collected in a trial of the OX40 agonist ivuxolimab. CDR3 in amino acids: CASSPSGRFEAFF. DNA for the CDR3: TGTGCCAGCTCACCCTCCGGGCGCTTTGAAGCTTTCTTT.